What follows is one T cell receptor beta chain and its context. Its antigen is undetermined. The study sequenced cultured CD4+ T cell DNA using the Oncomine TCR Beta short-read assay. A single record per CDR3 protein comes from TCRdb applying MiXCR to the PCR reads. This sample carries fewer than 15,000 distinct CDR3 sequences, approximately 60% of them seen once, and the ten largest clones take more than 10%. With 2 bases clipped from V and 9 bases from J, the junction kept 7 bases outside the gene matches. Germline V gene lookup returns CDR1 DFQATT and CDR2 SNEGSKA (reference sequence). CDR3 size: 13 residues. This sample was included in a study of vaccination and CD4 T cells after COVID-19. Study conclusions and caveats: The median SARS-CoV-2-reactive clonotype number increased from around 19 to 38, without statistical significance.

Treatment described: approximately nine-day PBMC culture with coronavirus spike peptide pools or control peptides (ViraFEST assay). This receptor was taken from a human donor who had recovered from COVID-19. This chain connects TRBV20-1 to TRBJ2-1, with 7 bases fitting TRBD2. Sample: CD4+ T cells from blood, cultured in vitro. CDR3: CSARSGAKIEQFF. As DNA, the CDR3 is TGCAGTGCTAGAAGCGGGGCAAAGATTGAGCAGTTCTTC.